This TCR beta chain derives from a study of blood T cell repertoires in COVID-19. Study-level background: Sites across the United States, Italy and Spain contributed samples from acute and convalescent COVID-19.

The data were produced by immunoSEQ multiplex PCR, yet TCRdb's version contains in-frame clones alone and is incomplete. Here the sample spans fewer than 200,000 clones, 80% to 90% being singletons. The CDR3 covers 14 residues. Trimming cost V 1 base and J 0 bases, with 5 bases left between them. CDR1 and CDR2 (germline): SGHTA, FQGNSA. What was sequenced was peripheral blood. The V gene is TRBV7-2, the J gene TRBJ2-3, with unresolved D. The clonotype comes from a man in his forties who had recovered from COVID-19. CDR3: CASSLVASTDTQYF. For the CDR3, the DNA is TGTGCCAGCAGCTTAGTAGCTAGCACAGATACGCAGTATTTT.